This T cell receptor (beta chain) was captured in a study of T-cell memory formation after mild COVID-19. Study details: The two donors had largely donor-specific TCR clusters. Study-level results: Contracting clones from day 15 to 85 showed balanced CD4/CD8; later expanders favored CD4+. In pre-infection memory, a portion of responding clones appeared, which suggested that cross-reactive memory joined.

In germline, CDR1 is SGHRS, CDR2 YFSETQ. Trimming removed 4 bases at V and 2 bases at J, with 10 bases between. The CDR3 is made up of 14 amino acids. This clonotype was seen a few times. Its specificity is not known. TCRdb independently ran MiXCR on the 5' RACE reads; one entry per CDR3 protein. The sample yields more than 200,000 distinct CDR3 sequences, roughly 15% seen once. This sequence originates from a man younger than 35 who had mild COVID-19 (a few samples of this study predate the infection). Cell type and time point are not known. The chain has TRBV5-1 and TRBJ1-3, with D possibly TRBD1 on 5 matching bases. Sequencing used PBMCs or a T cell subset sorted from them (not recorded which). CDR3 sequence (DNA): TGCGCCAGCAGCACCGGGACGGCTGGAAACACCATATATTTT. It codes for CASSTGTAGNTIYF.